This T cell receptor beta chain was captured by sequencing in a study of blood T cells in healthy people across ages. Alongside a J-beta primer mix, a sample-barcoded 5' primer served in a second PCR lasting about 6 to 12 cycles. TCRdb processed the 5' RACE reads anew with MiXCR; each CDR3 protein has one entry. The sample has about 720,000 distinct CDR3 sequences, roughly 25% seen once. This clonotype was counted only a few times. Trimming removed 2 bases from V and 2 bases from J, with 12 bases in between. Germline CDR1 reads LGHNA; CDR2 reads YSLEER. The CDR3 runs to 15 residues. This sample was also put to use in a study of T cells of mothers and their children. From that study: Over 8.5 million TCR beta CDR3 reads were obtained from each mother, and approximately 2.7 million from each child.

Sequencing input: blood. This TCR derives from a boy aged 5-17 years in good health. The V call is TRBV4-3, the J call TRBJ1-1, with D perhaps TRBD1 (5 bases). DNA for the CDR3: TGCGCCAGCAGCCAACTCGGGACGGGTAACACTGAAGCTTTCTTT. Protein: CASSQLGTGNTEAFF.